This T cell receptor (beta chain) was identified during a study of cytomegalovirus exposure and HLA in healthy donors. Overall study: The 90 to 150 validation repertoires used a platform that matched the one used for the roughly 700 first-cohort repertoires, as a later analysis reported.

Study outcomes and limitations: The tendency of first-cohort TCR clusters to co-occur in the 90 to 150 validation repertoires was the finding of a later analysis. Cytomegalovirus association was assigned to approximately 160 TCR beta chains.

About this clone itself: Its cognate antigen is unknown.

This CDR3 contains 14 residues. Trimming removed 7 bases from V and 4 bases from J; junction bases left unmatched: 8. Germline V gene sequence: CDR1 MNHNS, CDR2 SASEGT. Assay: immunoSEQ multiplex PCR; the TCRdb copy retains only in-frame clones and omits some. The table shows about 74,000 clones, with about 95% occurring only once. V usage is TRBV6-1 and J usage is TRBJ2-7; 9 positions agree with TRBD2. The sequence was collected from a woman younger than 35 in good health and CMV-seropositive. Sequenced material: PBMCs. CDR3 amino acids: CASTPLAGVYEQYF. The CDR3 nucleotides are TGTGCCAGCACTCCCTTAGCGGGAGTTTACGAGCAGTACTTC.